These 26 T cell receptor beta chains were sequenced from one sample in a study of radiation and T cells in renal cell carcinoma. TCRdb's copy holds only in-frame clones and misses some; the assay was immunoSEQ multiplex PCR. The sample carries over 15,000 clones, 45% to 70% recorded once. Treatment here: 15 Gy SBRT to primary tumor, nephrectomy 4 weeks later. The sample consisted of tumor tissue, taken from a patient whose treatment included radiotherapy and nephrectomy. The receptors were gathered from a man over 45 with renal cell carcinoma.

This clone was seen at least ten times. The chain is built from TRBV27 and TRBJ2-7, with TRBD1 matching 8 bases. Trimming removed 5 bases from V and 6 bases from J; junction bases left unmatched: 3. The CDR3 runs 12 residues. The V gene's germline CDR1 is MNHEY and CDR2 SMNVEV (reference sequence). The DNA of the CDR3 is TGTGCCAGCAGTCTCGGACAGGGCGAGCAGTACTTC. This encodes CASSLGQGEQYF.

The rearrangement joins TRBV5-1 to TRBJ1-4; D is unresolved. Germline values: CDR1 SGHRS, CDR2 YFSETQ. The CDR3 extends over 16 amino acids. The V end was cut by 0 bases, the J end by 6 bases, with 15 bases between. For the CDR3, the DNA is TGCGCCAGCAGCTTGGGAACATGGTCCGGTGATGAAAAACTGTTTTTT. Translated: CASSLGTWSGDEKLFF.

This clone is judged medium-sized (0.01 to 0.1%). The identical CDR3 is also encoded by other nucleotide sequences in the sample. This chain joins TRBV9 and TRBJ2-5, with 11 positions matching TRBD2. Looked up from germline, CDR1 is SGDLS and CDR2 is YYNGEE. Losses at the gene ends were 1 base for V and 1 base for J; bases not matched to a gene: 3. The CDR3 runs to 16 residues. DNA of the CDR3: TGTGCCAGCAGCGTACTAGCGGGGGGACTCCAAGAGACCCAGTACTTC. It encodes CASSVLAGGLQETQYF.

The J gene is TRBJ2-2, the V gene TRBV9; either TRBD1 or TRBD2 may supply D (5 bases each). V was pared by 9 bases and J by 2 bases, with 17 bases between. The CDR3 covers 15 residues. Germline V lookup: CDR1 SGDLS, CDR2 YYNGEE. The CDR3 sequence is CATSTGTDNTGELFF. The DNA of the CDR3 is TGTGCCACCTCGACCGGGACCGATAACACCGGGGAGCTGTTTTTT.

J is TRBJ2-3 and V is TRBV29-1; 8 bases map to TRBD1. V gave up 4 bases and J gave up 2 bases; unmatched junction bases: 5. This CDR3 has 14 residues. The germline V gene has CDR1 SQVTM and CDR2 ANQGSEA. CDR3 in amino acids: CSVARTGNTDTQYF. CDR3 sequence (DNA): TGCAGCGTTGCCCGGACAGGGAACACAGATACGCAGTATTTT.

This clone was recorded a few times. The chain joins TRBV21-1 to TRBJ2-2. TRBV21-1 corresponds to a pseudogene. CDR3 length: 16 residues. CDR3 nucleotide sequence: TGTGCCAGCAGCCCCTGGGGGGCCGCGAACACCGGGGAGCTGTTTTTT. It encodes CASSPWGAANTGELFF.

The V gene is TRBV18, the J gene TRBJ2-7, with a weak D call TRBD1 (5 bases). The CDR3 is 14 residues long. Germline V gene data show CDR1 as KGHSH and CDR2 as LQKENI. With 2 bases removed from V and 3 bases from J, the gap between germline ends came to 11 bases. In nucleotides, the CDR3 is TGTGCCAGCTCACCAGACAGACTTTACTACGAGCAGTACTTC. Translation: CASSPDRLYYEQYF.

A few counts support this clone. CDR3 loop: CASSAQSEPGKLFF. DNA of the CDR3: TGTGCCAGCAGCGCTCAATCCGAACCGGGAAAACTGTTTTTT. The chain employs TRBV9 and TRBJ1-4; D ambiguous. CDR1 is SGDLS and CDR2 is YYNGEE in the germline V gene. The V end was cut by 3 bases, the J end by 10 bases, with 16 bases between. CDR3 length equals 14 residues.

The J gene is TRBJ1-2, the V gene TRBV25-1; tentatively, D is TRBD1 (6 bases). This CDR3 region has 16 residues. V was trimmed by 3 bases and J by 7 bases, leaving 21 bases between them. The germline CDR1 and CDR2 sequences are MGHDK and SYGVNS. CDR3 sequence reads: CASSDLAEYRVTGYTF. The CDR3, as DNA: TGTGCCAGCAGTGATTTAGCGGAGTACAGGGTTACTGGCTACACCTTC.

The chain has TRBV28 and TRBJ1-5, with a weak D call TRBD1 (5 bases). With 4 bases removed from V and 0 bases from J, the gap between germline ends came to 16 bases. CDR1 and CDR2 (germline): MDHEN, SYDVKM. This CDR3 has 17 residues. CDR3 loop: CASSSTGTWDSNQPQHF. Written as DNA, the CDR3 is TGTGCCAGCAGTTCTACCGGGACGTGGGATAGCAATCAGCCCCAGCATTTT.

The V and J genes are TRBV2 and TRBJ1-5; the match to TRBD1 covers 10 bases. Germline assignment: CDR1 SNHLY and CDR2 FYNNEI. Trimming took 8 bases from V and 2 from J; bases not matched to a gene: 12. The CDR3 sequence is 17 residues long. CDR3 region: CASRGTTGGSGNQPQHF. CDR3 nucleotide sequence: TGTGCCAGCCGCGGAACGACAGGGGGCTCGGGCAATCAGCCCCAGCATTTT.

Sample share makes this clone medium-sized (0.01 to 0.1%). V and J are TRBV4-2 and TRBJ2-7, with a weak D call TRBD2 (6 bases). Germline assignment: CDR1 LGHNA and CDR2 YNFKEQ. The CDR3 length is 15 residues. Trimming left V 0 bases short and J 4 bases short, with 13 bases between. CDR3: CASSQDLGSGYEQYF. The DNA of the CDR3 is TGTGCCAGCAGCCAAGATTTAGGCAGCGGGTACGAGCAGTACTTC.

There are a few counts of this clone. The gene calls are TRBV5-1 and TRBJ2-5; tentatively, D is TRBD1 or TRBD2 (5 bases each). Germline CDR1 SGHRS, CDR2 YFSETQ. Deletions cut 4 bases from V and 2 bases from J, with 15 bases between. The CDR3 sequence is 15 residues long. The CDR3 loop reads CASSIGTGQQETQYF. The CDR3 region has the DNA TGCGCCAGCAGCATAGGGACCGGTCAACAAGAGACCCAGTACTTC.

The chain recombines TRBV28 with TRBJ1-2; possible D gene TRBD1, 5 bases. The V and J ends lost 3 bases and 4 bases respectively, with 9 bases between them. Germline V lookup: CDR1 MDHEN, CDR2 SYDVKM. The CDR3 is 13 amino acids. CDR3 DNA sequence: TGTGCCAGCAGTTTCTCAGGGCCCTATGGCTACACCTTC. Translation gives CASSFSGPYGYTF.

The chain couples TRBV7-9 to TRBJ2-7; perhaps TRBD2 as D (6 bases). With 1 base removed from V and 5 bases from J, the gap between germline ends came to 9 bases. CDR1 is SEHNR, CDR2 FQNEAQ, per germline (reference sequence). The CDR3 runs to 13 residues. The CDR3 loop is CASSLGGADEQYF. The CDR3 coding sequence is TGTGCCAGCAGCTTAGGCGGGGCCGACGAGCAGTACTTC.

The CDR3 DNA reads as TGCGCCAGCAGCCGTGGGGACAGAGCCTACGAGCAGTACTTC. It encodes CASSRGDRAYEQYF. The gene calls are TRBV4-1 and TRBJ2-7; TRBD1 agrees at 7 bases. The germline gives CDR1 MGHRA, CDR2 YSYEKL. This CDR3 has 14 residues. J gave up 2 bases and V 4 bases, and 5 bases lay outside the gene matches.

This chain links TRBV29-1 with TRBJ2-7; D uncertain. The length of the CDR3 is 15 residues. Trimming took 0 bases from V and 4 from J, leaving 16 bases between them. Germline assignment: CDR1 SQVTM and CDR2 ANQGSEA. The CDR3 region is CSVEEGIGYGYEQYF. In DNA form, the CDR3 reads TGCAGCGTTGAAGAGGGGATCGGTTACGGTTACGAGCAGTACTTC.

This clone was picked up a small number of times. The chain couples TRBV19 to TRBJ1-2; D remains ambiguous. Germline CDR1 and CDR2: LNHDA and SQIVND (reference sequence). Trimming took off 0 bases at V and 8 bases at J, with 13 bases between the two ends. The CDR3 has 14 residues. The CDR3 region is CASSIDQGGIGYTF. The CDR3 coding sequence is TGTGCCAGTAGTATAGATCAAGGAGGGATCGGCTACACCTTC.

The rearrangement links TRBV10-3 to TRBJ2-3; the match to TRBD1 covers 8 bases. V lost 6 bases to trimming and J lost 2 bases; unmatched junction nucleotides: 4. CDR1 and CDR2 from the germline V gene are ENHRY and SYGVKD. The CDR3 covers 14 residues. CDR3 amino acids: CAISGDRYTDTQYF. CDR3 sequence (DNA): TGTGCCATCAGCGGGGACAGGTACACAGATACGCAGTATTTT.

This clone was seen a few times. V and J are TRBV5-5 and TRBJ1-5, with unresolved D. CDR1 is SGHKS and CDR2 is YYEKEE in the germline V gene (reference sequence). The CDR3 sequence is 13 residues long. V gave up 0 bases and J gave up 7 bases, with 8 bases separating them. The CDR3 loop is CASSLEQDQPQHF. Here the CDR3 DNA reads TGTGCCAGCAGCTTGGAGCAGGACCAGCCCCAGCATTTT.

A few counts support this clone. The rearrangement uses TRBV5-5 and TRBJ2-7; a possible D gene is TRBD2 (5 bases). The germline V and J ends were trimmed by 2 bases and 2 bases, with 14 bases remaining between them. Germline V gene lookup returns CDR1 SGHKS and CDR2 YYEKEE (reference sequence). The CDR3 totals 15 residues. CDR3 residues: CASSFSGESTYEQYF. The CDR3 nucleotides are TGTGCCAGCAGCTTCTCCGGGGAATCAACCTACGAGCAGTACTTC.

The chain combines TRBV6-1 with TRBJ1-5, with D possibly being TRBD1 (5 bases). The CDR3 consists of 13 residues. Germline-derived CDR1 and CDR2 are MNHNS and SASEGT. The V end lost 9 bases, the J end lost 6 bases, and 15 bases lay between the germline ends. CDR3 residues: CASVEGLGQPQHF. The CDR3 nucleotides are TGTGCCAGTGTCGAGGGGCTCGGTCAGCCCCAGCATTTT.

This sequence joins TRBV6-5 and TRBJ1-1; 7 bases agree with TRBD1. Trimming took 5 bases from V and 6 from J; bases not matched to a gene: 9. This CDR3 region has 14 residues. CDR1 is MNHEY, CDR2 SVGAGI, per germline. The CDR3 coding sequence is TGTGCCAGCAGTAATCAGACAGGGTACTCTGAAGCTTTCTTT. Its translation is CASSNQTGYSEAFF.

The chain links TRBV2 to TRBJ1-1; D may be TRBD1 (5 bases). The CDR3 covers 12 residues. From germline, CDR1 is SNHLY and CDR2 FYNNEI. V lost 5 bases, J lost 7 bases, and 11 bases lay in between. DNA of the CDR3: TGTGCCAGCAGTAGCCAGGGATATGAAGCTTTCTTT. This encodes CASSSQGYEAFF.

This clone came up once. J is TRBJ2-2 and V is TRBV6-5; D remains unclear. From germline, CDR1 is MNHEY and CDR2 SVGAGI. V lost 2 bases, J lost 0 bases, and 7 bases lay in between. The CDR3 covers 15 residues. Here the CDR3 DNA reads TGTGCCAGCAGTTACGGCGGACCGAACACCGGGGAGCTGTTTTTT. It codes for CASSYGGPNTGELFF.

This chain links TRBV5-1 with TRBJ2-7; 9 bases are shared with TRBD2. J was trimmed by 4 bases and V by 0 bases; bases with no gene match: 8. Germline V CDR1 and CDR2: SGHRS, YFSETQ. This CDR3 region has 16 residues. The CDR3 DNA reads TGCGCCAGCAGCTTGGCCCCTAGCGGGACCGTGTACGAGCAGTACTTC. This gives the protein CASSLAPSGTVYEQYF.